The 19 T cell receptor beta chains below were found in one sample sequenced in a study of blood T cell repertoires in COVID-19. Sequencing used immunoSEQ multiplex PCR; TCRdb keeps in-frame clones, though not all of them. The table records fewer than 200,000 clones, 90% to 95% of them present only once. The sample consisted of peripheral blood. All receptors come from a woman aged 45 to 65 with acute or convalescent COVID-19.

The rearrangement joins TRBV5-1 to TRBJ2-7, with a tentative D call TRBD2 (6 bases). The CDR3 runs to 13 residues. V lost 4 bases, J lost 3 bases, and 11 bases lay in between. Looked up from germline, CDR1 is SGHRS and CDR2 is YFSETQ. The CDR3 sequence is CASSPDYYYEQYF. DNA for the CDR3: TGCGCCAGCAGCCCGGACTATTACTACGAGCAGTACTTC.

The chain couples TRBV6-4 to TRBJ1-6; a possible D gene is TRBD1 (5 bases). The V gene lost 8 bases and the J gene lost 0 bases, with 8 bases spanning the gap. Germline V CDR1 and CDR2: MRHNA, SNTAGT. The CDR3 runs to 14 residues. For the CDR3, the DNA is TGTGCCAGCCAAGGGGCCTCCTATAATTCACCCCTCCACTTT. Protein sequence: CASQGASYNSPLHF.

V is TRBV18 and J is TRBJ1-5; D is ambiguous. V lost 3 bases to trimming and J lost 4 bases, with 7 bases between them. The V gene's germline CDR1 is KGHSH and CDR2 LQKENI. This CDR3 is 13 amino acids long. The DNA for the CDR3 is TGTGCCAGCTCACCGACTTCAAATCAGCCCCAGCATTTT. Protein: CASSPTSNQPQHF.

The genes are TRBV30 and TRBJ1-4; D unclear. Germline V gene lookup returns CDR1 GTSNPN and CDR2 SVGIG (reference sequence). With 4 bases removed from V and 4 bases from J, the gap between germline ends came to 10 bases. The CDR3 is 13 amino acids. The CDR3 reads CAWTTGSNEKLFF. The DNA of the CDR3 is TGTGCCTGGACTACCGGGAGTAATGAAAAACTGTTTTTT.

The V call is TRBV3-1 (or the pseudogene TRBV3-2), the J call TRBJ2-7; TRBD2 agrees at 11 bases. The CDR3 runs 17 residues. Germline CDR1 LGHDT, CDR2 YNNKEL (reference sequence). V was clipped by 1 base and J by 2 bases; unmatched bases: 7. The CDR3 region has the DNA TGTGCCAGCAGCCAAGCTAGCGGGGGGCTCACTCCCTACGAGCAGTACTTC. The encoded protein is CASSQASGGLTPYEQYF.

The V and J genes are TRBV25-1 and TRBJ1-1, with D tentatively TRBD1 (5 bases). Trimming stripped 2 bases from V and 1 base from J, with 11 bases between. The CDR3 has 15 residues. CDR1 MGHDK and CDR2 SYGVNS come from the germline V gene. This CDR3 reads CASSEKWDWNTEAFF. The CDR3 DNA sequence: TGTGCCAGCAGTGAAAAATGGGACTGGAACACTGAAGCTTTCTTT.

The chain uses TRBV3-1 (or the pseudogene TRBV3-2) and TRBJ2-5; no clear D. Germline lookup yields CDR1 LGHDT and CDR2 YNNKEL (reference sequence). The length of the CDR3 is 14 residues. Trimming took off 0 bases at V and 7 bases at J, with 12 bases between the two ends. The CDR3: CASSQDLADRTQYF. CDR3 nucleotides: TGTGCCAGCAGCCAAGATTTGGCCGATCGGACCCAGTACTTC.

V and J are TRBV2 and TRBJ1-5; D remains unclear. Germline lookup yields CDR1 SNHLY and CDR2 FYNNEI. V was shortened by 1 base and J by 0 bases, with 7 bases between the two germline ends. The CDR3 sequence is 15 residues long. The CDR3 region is CASSEGANSNQPQHF. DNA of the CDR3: TGTGCCAGCAGTGAAGGGGCTAATAGCAATCAGCCCCAGCATTTT.

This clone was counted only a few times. The CDR3 loop is CASSPGTAITDTQYF. Here the CDR3 DNA reads TGTGCCAGCAGCCCCGGGACAGCTATCACAGATACGCAGTATTTT. The chain joins TRBV3-1 (or the pseudogene TRBV3-2) to TRBJ2-3; 7 bases are shared with TRBD1. The CDR3 is made up of 15 amino acids. Germline CDR1 is LGHDT and CDR2 is YNNKEL (reference sequence). V trimming: 4 bases; J trimming: 2 bases; junction bases outside the gene matches: 6.

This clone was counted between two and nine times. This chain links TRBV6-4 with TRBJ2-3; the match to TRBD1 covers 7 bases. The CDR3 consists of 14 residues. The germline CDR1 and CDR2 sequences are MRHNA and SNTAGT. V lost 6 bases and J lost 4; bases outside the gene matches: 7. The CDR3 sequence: CASSATGTSDTQYF. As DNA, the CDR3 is TGTGCCAGCAGCGCGACAGGGACCTCAGATACGCAGTATTTT.

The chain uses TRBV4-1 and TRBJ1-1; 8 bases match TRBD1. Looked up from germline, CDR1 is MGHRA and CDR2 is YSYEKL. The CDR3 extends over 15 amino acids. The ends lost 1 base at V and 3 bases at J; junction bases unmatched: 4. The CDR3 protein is CASSQGETGDTEAFF. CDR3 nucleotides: TGCGCCAGCAGCCAAGGTGAGACAGGGGACACTGAAGCTTTCTTT.

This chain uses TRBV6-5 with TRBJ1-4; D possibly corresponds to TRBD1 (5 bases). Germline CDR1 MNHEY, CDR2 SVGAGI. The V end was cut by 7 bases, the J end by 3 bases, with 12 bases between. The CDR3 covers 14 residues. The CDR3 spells CASNYRGSNEKLFF. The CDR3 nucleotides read TGTGCCAGCAATTATCGGGGGTCTAATGAAAAACTGTTTTTT.

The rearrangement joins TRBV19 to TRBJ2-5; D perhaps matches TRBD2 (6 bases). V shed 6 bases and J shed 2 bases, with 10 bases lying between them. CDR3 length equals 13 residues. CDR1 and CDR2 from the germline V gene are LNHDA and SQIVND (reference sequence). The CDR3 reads CASRGRPQETQYF. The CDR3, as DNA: TGTGCCAGTAGGGGGAGGCCGCAAGAGACCCAGTACTTC.

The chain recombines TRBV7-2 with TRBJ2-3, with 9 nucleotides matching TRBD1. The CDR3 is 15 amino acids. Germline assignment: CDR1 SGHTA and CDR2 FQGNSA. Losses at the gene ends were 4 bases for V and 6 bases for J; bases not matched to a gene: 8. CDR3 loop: CASSSTGTGTDTQYF. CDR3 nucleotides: TGTGCCAGCAGCTCAACCGGGACAGGGACCGATACGCAGTATTTT.

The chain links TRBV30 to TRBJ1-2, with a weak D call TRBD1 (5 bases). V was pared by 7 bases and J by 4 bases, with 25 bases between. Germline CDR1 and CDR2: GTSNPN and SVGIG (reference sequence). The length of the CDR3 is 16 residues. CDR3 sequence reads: CASRNEDTRNTYGYTF. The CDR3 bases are TGTGCCTCCCGAAACGAGGACACCCGAAATACCTATGGCTACACCTTC.

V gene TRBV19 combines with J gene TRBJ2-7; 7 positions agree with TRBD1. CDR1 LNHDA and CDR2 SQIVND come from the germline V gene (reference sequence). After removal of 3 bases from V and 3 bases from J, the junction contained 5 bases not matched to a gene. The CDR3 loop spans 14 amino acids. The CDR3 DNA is TGTGCCAGTAGTATCCGAGCAGGGGGCTACGAGCAGTACTTC. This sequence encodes CASSIRAGGYEQYF.

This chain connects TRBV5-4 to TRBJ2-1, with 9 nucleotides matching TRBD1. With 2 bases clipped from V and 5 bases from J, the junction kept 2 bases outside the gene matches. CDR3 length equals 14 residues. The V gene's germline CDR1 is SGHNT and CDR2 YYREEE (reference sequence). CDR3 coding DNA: TGTGCCAGCAGCTTTGGGGACAGGGACAATGAGCAGTTCTTC. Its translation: CASSFGDRDNEQFF. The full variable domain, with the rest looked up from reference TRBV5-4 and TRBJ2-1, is ETGVTQSPTHLIKTRGQQVTLRCSSQSGHNTVSWYQQALGQGPQFIFQYYREEENGRGNFPPRFSGLQFPNYSSELNVNALELDDSALYLCASSFGDRDNEQFFGPGTRLTVL.

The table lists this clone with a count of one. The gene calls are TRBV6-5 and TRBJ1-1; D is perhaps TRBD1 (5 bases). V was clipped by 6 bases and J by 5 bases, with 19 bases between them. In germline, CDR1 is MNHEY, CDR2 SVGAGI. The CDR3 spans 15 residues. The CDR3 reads CASSWGLEGLTEAFF. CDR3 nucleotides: TGTGCCAGCAGCTGGGGGTTGGAGGGGTTAACTGAAGCTTTCTTT.

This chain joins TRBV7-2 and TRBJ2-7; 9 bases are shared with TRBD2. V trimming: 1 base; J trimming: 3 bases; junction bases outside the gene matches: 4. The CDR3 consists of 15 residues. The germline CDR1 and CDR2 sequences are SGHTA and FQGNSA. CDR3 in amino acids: CASSLGGGVYYEQYF. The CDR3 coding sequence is TGTGCCAGCAGCTTAGGCGGGGGGGTATACTACGAGCAGTACTTC.